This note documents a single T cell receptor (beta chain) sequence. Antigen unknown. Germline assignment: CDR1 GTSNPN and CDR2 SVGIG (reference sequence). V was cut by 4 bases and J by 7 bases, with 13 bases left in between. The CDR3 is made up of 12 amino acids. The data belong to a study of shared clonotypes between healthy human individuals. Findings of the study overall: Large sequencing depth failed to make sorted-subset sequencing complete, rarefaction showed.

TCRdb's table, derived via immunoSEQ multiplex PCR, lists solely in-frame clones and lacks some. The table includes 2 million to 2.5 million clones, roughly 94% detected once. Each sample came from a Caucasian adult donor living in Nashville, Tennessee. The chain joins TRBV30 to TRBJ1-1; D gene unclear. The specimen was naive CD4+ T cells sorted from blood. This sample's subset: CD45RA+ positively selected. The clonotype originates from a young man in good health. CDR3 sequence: CAWIGSGVEAFF. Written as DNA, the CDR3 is TGTGCCTGGATAGGCAGCGGGGTTGAAGCTTTCTTT.